This record covers a single T cell receptor beta chain. The germline gene is not matched at one end of the junction; a read error may be the cause. These data come from a study of Graves' ophthalmopathy and Graves' hyperthyroidism. This CDR3 has 15 amino acids. Germline V gene lookup returns CDR1 SEHNR and CDR2 FQNEAQ (reference sequence). The authors amplified TCR beta CDR3 regions, and they did so from RNA transcripts for repertoire sequencing. HTBI primers were employed in first-round RT-PCR, then a second-round multiplex PCR followed. Each CDR3 protein is one row after TCRdb ran MiXCR on the multiplex PCR reads. The table shows about 740,000 distinct CDR3 sequences, with 35% to 50% occurring only once. Ineligible for inclusion were patients with other autoimmune diseases, uncontrolled infections, pregnancy or lactation. The diagnosis combined clinical symptoms, thyroxine, TRAb, thyroid ultrasound and orbital computed tomography scans.

The origin of this receptor is an adult man with Graves' ophthalmopathy. The chain couples TRBV7-9 to TRBJ1-2; weak D call: TRBD1 (6 bases). Sequencing was performed on peripheral blood. The CDR3 nucleotides read TGCGCCTGCAGCCCCACGTCGGGACAAGGCTATGGCTACACCTTC. Its translation: CACSPTSGQGYGYTF.